The entry below describes one TCR beta chain. This specimen belongs to a study of radiotherapy plus CTLA-4 blockade in lung cancer. Germline assignment: CDR1 SGHRS and CDR2 YFSETQ. Trimming cost V 0 bases and J 7 bases, with 11 bases left between them. The CDR3 runs to 14 residues. Generated by immunoSEQ multiplex PCR, the TCRdb table keeps only in-frame clones and is missing some. The profile shows tens of thousands of clones, more than 75% of them singletons. V is TRBV5-1 and J is TRBJ2-1; unclear D gene. This TCR came from a human donor with non-small cell lung cancer who had stable disease on radiotherapy plus ipilimumab. This material consisted of peripheral blood, taken from a patient treated with radiotherapy plus ipilimumab. The CDR3 loop reads CASSLEVTVNEQFF. The CDR3 nucleotides read TGCGCCAGCAGCTTGGAGGTCACGGTAAATGAGCAGTTCTTC. The variable domain in full, completed from reference TRBV5-1 and TRBJ2-1, reads KAGVTQTPRYLIKTRGQQVTLSCSPISGHRSVSWYQQTPGQGLQFLFEYFSETQRNKGNFPGRFSGRQFSNSRSEMNVSTLELGDSALYLCASSLEVTVNEQFFGPGTRLTVL.